The clone carrying this T cell receptor beta chain was seen a few times. What it binds is unknown. The data derive from a study of shared clonotypes between healthy human individuals. About the research overall: Donors were a couple of women and three men aged 18 to 49. Researchers assigned three CD4 naive, three CD4 memory, two CD8 naive and one CD8 memory plate to each donor.

This table comes from immunoSEQ multiplex PCR, and its TCRdb copy is limited to in-frame clones, with some not included. Among approximately 980,000 clones listed, 76% were seen once. Study-level findings and limits: Clonotypes which were not shared had lower generation probabilities than clonotypes that all four donors shared. Around 5% of naive CD4 clonotypes were common to a handful of donors.

The CDR3 is made up of 16 amino acids. Trimming took 1 base from V and 5 from J; bases not matched to a gene: 7. This clonotype was obtained from a man aged 18 to 29 in good health. The chain carries TRBV5-3 and TRBJ1-5; 9 bases fit TRBD1. TRBV5-3 is an ORF, and what it does is uncertain. Sequencing input: memory CD4+ T cells sorted from blood. Subset defined: CD45RA-negative fraction. The CDR3 DNA reads as TGTGCCAGAAGCTTGTTCGGGACAGGGCCCGATCAGCCCCAGCATTTT. It is translated as CARSLFGTGPDQPQHF.